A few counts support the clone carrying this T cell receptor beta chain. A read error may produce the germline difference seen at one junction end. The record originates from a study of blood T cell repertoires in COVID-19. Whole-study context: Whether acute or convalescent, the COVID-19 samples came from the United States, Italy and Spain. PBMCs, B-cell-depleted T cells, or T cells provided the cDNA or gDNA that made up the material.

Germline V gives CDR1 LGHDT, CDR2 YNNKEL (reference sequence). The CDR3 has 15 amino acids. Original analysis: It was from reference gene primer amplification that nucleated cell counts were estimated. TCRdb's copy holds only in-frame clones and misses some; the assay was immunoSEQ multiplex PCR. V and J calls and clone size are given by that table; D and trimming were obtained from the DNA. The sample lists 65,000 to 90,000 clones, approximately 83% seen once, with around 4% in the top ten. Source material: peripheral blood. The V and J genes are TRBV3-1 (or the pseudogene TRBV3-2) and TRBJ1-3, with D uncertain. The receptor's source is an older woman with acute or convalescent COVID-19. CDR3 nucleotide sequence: TGTGCCAGCACCCAACACACCCTGACTGGAAACACCATATATTTT. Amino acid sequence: CASTQHTLTGNTIYF.